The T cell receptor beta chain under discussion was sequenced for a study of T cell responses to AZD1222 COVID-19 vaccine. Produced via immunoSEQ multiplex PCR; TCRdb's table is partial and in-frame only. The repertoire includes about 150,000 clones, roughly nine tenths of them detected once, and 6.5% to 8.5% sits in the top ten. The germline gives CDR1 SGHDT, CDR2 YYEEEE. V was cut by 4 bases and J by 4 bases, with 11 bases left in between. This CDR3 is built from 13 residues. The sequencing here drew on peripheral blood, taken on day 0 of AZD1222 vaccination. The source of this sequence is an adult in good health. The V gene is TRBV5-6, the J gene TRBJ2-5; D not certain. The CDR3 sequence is CASSADRLETQYF. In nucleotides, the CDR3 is TGTGCCAGCAGCGCCGACCGTCTAGAGACCCAGTACTTC.